This TCR beta chain was identified during a study of cytomegalovirus exposure and HLA in healthy donors (dated by TCRdb to about 2017). Background for the entire study: In an earlier analysis of roughly 590 of the donors, less than 350 Gb of sequence data and roughly 100 million unique TCR beta sequences from about 190 million T cells were reported. Of the roughly 400 genotyped donors, about 84% fell in the genetic ancestry cluster associated with self-reported Caucasian donors. The study aimed to test whether cataloging public T cell receptors could reveal signatures of past pathogen exposure. Both class I and class II loci were covered by HLA typing, at four-digit resolution. The number of donors typed differed by locus, with about 629-640 for A, B, C, DRB1 and DQB1, approximately 500 for DQA1, 600 to 610 for DPA1, and approximately 470 for DPB1. A separate validation cohort of roughly 130 different subjects was used in addition to the roughly 670-subject first cohort. Across some 400 genotyped donors of the cohort, an average of about 240,000 unique TCR beta nucleotide sequences per donor were sequenced, and approximately 17% of those sequences were non-productive. To predict cytomegalovirus infection status, the study brought together high-throughput TCR immunosequencing, statistical association of individual TCRs with disease status, and machine learning. Donor age, sex, ethnicity and CMV serostatus were collected together with the repertoire data. An earlier analysis of some 500 of the donors applied high-throughput TCR beta sequencing to assess whether each TCR beta V gene segment acted as functional or pseudogenic. Genome-wide SNP genotypes for about 65% of the 666 donors were used in a later genetic analysis, which treated that subset as a discovery cohort. Using immunosequencing, the study profiled T cell repertoires from about 610 subjects and related those repertoires to cytomegalovirus serostatus. Four to six DR-DQ haplotypes were handled as single units for association and clustering, since linkage in the cohort was strong. All discovery cohort repertoires had been generated on a single sequencing platform. A later analysis re-examined previously published TCR beta repertoires from just over 650 donors and added high-resolution HLA genotyping to investigate patterns of TCR occurrence. Around 330 gigabases of sequencing data and roughly 80 million unique TCR sequences made up an early release that covered approximately 620 HLA-typed donors. In the later analysis, no new phenotypic data were used to find candidate immune exposures; instead, reliance was placed on TCR beta sequences and their occurrence across donors. Summary of the overall study and its limitations: Only TCR beta chains were sequenced in this cohort, and the absence of alpha or paired-chain data limited detectable features. A later analysis reported that several top co-occurrence clusters appeared linked to parvovirus B19, influenza, CMV and Epstein-Barr virus. In a later analysis, HLA-associated TCR beta chains were found to be more clonally expanded and to have lower generation probabilities than equally common non-associated chains. In an earlier analysis of about 550 of the donors, most TCR beta V segments were observed in productive rearrangements about 90% or about 30% of the time, broadly matching IMGT annotations. Sequencing depth was assumed to be roughly uniform across donors in the presence/absence analyses, though that assumption may not hold. The study listed approximately 150 TCR beta chains as associated with cytomegalovirus. A later analysis found that most CMV-associated TCR beta chains appeared HLA-restricted, with HLA associations seemingly driven largely by CMV exposure. Assigning TCR associations to individual alleles was difficult when HLA alleles, especially DR and DQ, strongly co-occurred. A later genetic analysis reported fewer N-insertions in productive TCRs among donors in an Asian-associated ancestry cluster than the roughly 670-donor mean. In vitro tests confirmed that a few of the cytomegalovirus-associated TCR beta chains recognize cytomegalovirus antigens. At a false discovery rate of 0.05, a later analysis linked around 15,000 TCR beta sequences to specific HLA alleles. V-gene and J-gene trimming of TCR beta chains was associated with a missense DCLRE1C variant in a later genetic analysis, and the association was replicated in an independent cohort. A group of highly shared sequence variants was considered likely to be a technical artifact of the sequencing pipeline. A further reported finding was that TCR beta sequences accurately predicted the HLA-A and HLA-B alleles for most subjects in the first cohort. Roughly 15 rarely observed V segments, including chromosome 9 orphons, were excluded from the earlier analysis of a few hundred of the donors because counts were too low. Immune exposure information for the cohort was limited to CMV serostatus. Because some donors lacked HLA typing at each locus, the association tests relied only on the typed subset. Most TCR sequences were seen in very few donors, while some public TCRs were found in many individuals. Linkage disequilibrium might explain the correlated functional status among segregating V segments, but an unknown experimental factor could not be ruled out. According to a later analysis, TCR association rates differed among HLA loci, with DRB1 alleles showing the most associated TCRs and HLA-C alleles showing the fewest. The authors suggested that the approach could potentially be generalized to other disease states and immunological phenotypes. The classifier was reported to diagnose cytomegalovirus status with high specificity and sensitivity in both the original and validation cohorts. Some IMGT-functional V segments, including TRBV6-2 and TRBV6-3, could not be distinguished by the 87-base-pair reads and were therefore excluded.

The cohort comprised under 700 healthy bone marrow donors. Cohort members were all nominally healthy when sampled, although unrecorded immune exposures were likely present. The donor tested CMV seropositive and was one of the 289 seropositive cohort members. A peripheral blood sample was provided by each donor, and peripheral blood mononuclear cells were used for TCR beta sequencing. Genomic DNA was extracted from the blood cell samples with the Qiagen DNeasy Blood Extraction Kit. V lost 5 bases and J lost 5 bases; the stretch between them is 10 bases long. Based on the germline V gene (reference sequence), the CDR1 and CDR2 sequences are SEHNR and FQNEAQ. From the cysteine through the phenylalanine, the CDR3 covers 12 amino acids. Just CDR3 DNA is preserved here, 36 bases in frame from base 1. Libraries came from the immunoSEQ multiplex PCR assay. For the multiplex PCR, a mixture combining 60 forward primers for TCR Vbeta segments and 13 reverse primers for TCR Jbeta segments was used. A multiplex PCR assay on genomic DNA amplified the CDR3 region of rearranged TCR beta genes. The Illumina HiSeq System was used to sequence the amplified TCR beta libraries as 87-base-pair reads. The study's processing was this. In a later analysis, approximately 74 million unique TCR beta chains were counted across the approximately 640 repertoires, and approximately 11 million of these chains were shared by at least two donors. To remove PCR and sequencing errors, raw reads were error-corrected and collapsed into unique sequences using a nearest-neighbor algorithm that merged closely related sequences. To assign V, D and J gene segments, CDR3 sequences were aligned to IMGT reference sequences. For a sequence to be retained, a match of at least six nucleotides was required to both a V gene segment and a J gene segment. A rearrangement counted as productive if the CDR3 had no stop codons and remained in frame with V and J, and every other rearrangement counted as non-productive. Following IMGT convention, CDR3 was defined as the stretch from the second conserved V-encoded cysteine to the conserved J-encoded phenylalanine. The earlier analysis of around 640 of the donors excluded sequences that lacked an unambiguous match to a single V gene segment. An earlier analysis of some 610 of the donors called V segments functional above 56.7% productive rearrangements and segregating when the between-donor standard deviation exceeded 5%. A statistical classification framework was developed to diagnose cytomegalovirus status using the catalog of TCR beta chain sequences. In a later analysis, V and J genes were assigned by comparing TCR nucleotide sequences against IMGT/GENE-DB human TR gene sequences. Using the TCRdist pipeline, a later analysis assigned CDR3 sequences along with most-parsimonious VDJ recombination scenarios. In a later analysis, each TCR beta chain was defined by its CDR3 amino acid sequence together with its V-gene family, and reads lacking a unique V-gene family were excluded. As a way to deal with suspected cross-contamination and a sequencing artifact, a later analysis dropped 450 to 600 nucleotide sequences that were highly shared and had low generation probability. For each public chain, a later analysis derived a clonal expansion index from normalized ranks of inferred template counts within each repertoire. Generation probabilities in a later analysis came from a VDJ recombination model fitted to out-of-frame rearrangements, and those results were checked against IGoR. A later analysis scored TCR-TCR, TCR-HLA and TCR-CMV co-occurrence with hypergeometric tests, applying a repertoire-size bias correction to TCR pairs. False discovery rates were estimated in a later analysis by permuting HLA or CMV assignments 20 times. In a later analysis, co-occurring TCRs were grouped with DBSCAN, and TCRdist sequence similarity was added when clustering was performed within HLA-allele-positive subsets. For co-occurrence clustering, repertoires with fewer than 30,000 or more than 120,000 public chains were excluded, along with a handful of repertoires with anomalous nucleotide sharing. Held by TCRdb, this immuneACCESS table contains in-frame sequences only and omits some clones. Under half of the omission traces to an unresolved V gene where checked; the cause of the rest is unknown. V and J calls and clone size are as listed in that table; D and trimming were resolved from the DNA. The sample has around 31,000 clones on record, approximately 62% of them singletons. Of the sample, 42% falls within the top ten clones.

This clone was counted once. What antigen it recognizes has not been identified. Within one base of it there is no much larger clone, and no base qualities were kept. This clonotype was sampled from a male donor in good health and CMV-seropositive. Source material: PBMCs. The V and J segments used are TRBV7-9 and TRBJ2-7; confidence is insufficient to name the D gene. The DNA is TGTGCCAGCAGCGCTAGATCGGACGAGCAGTACTTC. It translates to CASSARSDEQYF.